The 15 T cell receptor beta chains reported below all come from one sample, sequenced in a study of T-cell memory formation after mild COVID-19. MiXCR was run by TCRdb on the 5' RACE reads, yielding one entry per CDR3 protein. The repertoire holds around 390,000 distinct CDR3 sequences, with 16% as singletons. Sequencing was carried out using PBMCs or a T cell subset sorted from them (not recorded which). The receptor set was obtained from a man younger than 35 who had mild COVID-19 (a few samples of this study predate the infection). Cell type and time point are not known.

J is TRBJ2-1 and V is TRBV5-1, with a weak D call TRBD1 (5 bases). Trimming removed 2 bases at V and 5 bases at J, with 11 bases between. CDR3 length: 14 residues. Germline V CDR1 and CDR2: SGHRS, YFSETQ. As DNA, the CDR3 is TGCGCCAGCAGCTTAGGGGCACTTGACAATGAGCAGTTCTTC. Its translation is CASSLGALDNEQFF.

This clonotype was seen a few times. The CDR3 protein is CASRKPGLGELFF. For the CDR3, the DNA is TGTGCCAGCCGAAAGCCCGGACTCGGGGAGCTGTTTTTT. V gene TRBV12-3 or TRBV12-4 combines with J gene TRBJ2-2; D is possibly TRBD2 (5 bases). Trimming removed 8 bases at V and 7 bases at J, with 14 bases between. The CDR3 sequence is 13 residues long.

V gene TRBV7-3 combines with J gene TRBJ2-3, with D possibly TRBD1 on 5 matching bases. This CDR3 is built from 14 residues. Germline loops: CDR1 SGHTA, CDR2 FQGTGA. V lost 8 bases and J lost 3, with 15 bases in between. CDR3 DNA sequence: TGTGCCAGCTCCTTAGGGGCTAGAACAGATACGCAGTATTTT. Translating it yields CASSLGARTDTQYF.

This clonotype was found a few times. The V gene is TRBV6-5, the J gene TRBJ2-5, with 15 bases that match TRBD2. The CDR3 is made up of 16 amino acids. The V segment lost 5 bases and the J segment 2 bases; nucleotides outside the gene matches: 3. CDR1 and CDR2 from the germline V gene are MNHEY and SVGAGI. The CDR3 is CASSAGLAGGQETQYF. The CDR3 DNA reads as TGTGCCAGCAGTGCCGGACTAGCGGGGGGGCAAGAGACCCAGTACTTC.

This clonotype has more than one count but fewer than ten. The chain carries TRBV6-5 and TRBJ1-6; D might be TRBD1 (6 bases). The CDR3 is made up of 19 amino acids. CDR1 is MNHEY and CDR2 is SVGAGI in the germline V gene. V was shortened by 3 bases and J by 0 bases, with 18 bases between the two germline ends. CDR3 loop: CASSYSEPGASSYNSPLHF. The CDR3 nucleotides read TGTGCCAGCAGTTATTCCGAGCCAGGGGCGAGCTCCTATAATTCACCCCTCCACTTT.

In its sample, this clonotype was seen a few times. The chain employs TRBV18 and TRBJ1-1; D is undetermined. Germline CDR1 and CDR2: KGHSH and LQKENI. The CDR3 length is 13 residues. The germline V and J ends were trimmed by 5 bases and 1 base, with 8 bases remaining between them. The CDR3 loop is CASSMSGNTEAFF. CDR3 sequence (DNA): TGTGCCAGCTCAATGTCGGGGAACACTGAAGCTTTCTTT.

This clonotype was seen a few times. The genes are TRBV20-1 and TRBJ2-3, with D possibly being TRBD2 (6 bases). The CDR3 has 14 residues. Germline V gene lookup returns CDR1 DFQATT and CDR2 SNEGSKA (reference sequence). Trimming removed 4 bases from V and 2 bases from J, with 13 bases in between. CDR3 DNA sequence: TGCAGTGCTACAACCGGGACTTTCACAGATACGCAGTATTTT. Protein: CSATTGTFTDTQYF.

The chain's CDR3 is CASSLGTVSPYEQYF. The DNA of the CDR3 is TGTGCCAGCAGCTTAGGGACGGTGTCTCCCTACGAGCAGTACTTC. This chain uses TRBV7-9 with TRBJ2-7; D is undetermined. Germline V lookup: CDR1 SEHNR, CDR2 FQNEAQ (reference sequence). The CDR3 runs 15 residues. V lost 1 base, J lost 2 bases, and 12 bases lay in between.

This clonotype showed up just a few times. CDR3 amino acids: CASNAGTGKSRYEQYF. The CDR3 nucleotides are TGCGCCAGTAACGCCGGGACAGGGAAAAGCCGCTACGAGCAGTACTTC. V usage is TRBV5-1 and J usage is TRBJ2-7; 9 nucleotides align to TRBD1. The germline gives CDR1 SGHRS, CDR2 YFSETQ. The CDR3 sequence is 16 residues long. The V and J ends lost 8 bases and 3 bases, in that order; junction bases with no gene match: 15. The full variable domain, in which reference TRBV5-1 and TRBJ2-7 provide the parts outside the CDR3, is KAGVTQTPRYLIKTRGQQVTLSCSPISGHRSVSWYQQTPGQGLQFLFEYFSETQRNKGNFPGRFSGRQFSNSRSEMNVSTLELGDSALYLCASNAGTGKSRYEQYFGPGTRLTVT.

The rearrangement uses TRBV29-1 and TRBJ2-2; D remains unclear. Germline V CDR1 and CDR2: SQVTM, ANQGSEA. Trimming stripped 6 bases from V and 2 bases from J, with 16 bases between. CDR3 length: 15 amino acids. CDR3 bases: TGCAGCGTATTCGTGGGCCCCGGAAACACCGGGGAGCTGTTTTTT. Its translation: CSVFVGPGNTGELFF.

J is TRBJ1-1 and V is TRBV4-1, with D possibly TRBD1 on 5 matching bases. Germline-derived CDR1 and CDR2 are MGHRA and YSYEKL. CDR3 length: 15 residues. The V end lost 0 bases, the J end lost 1 base, and 9 bases lay between the germline ends. CDR3 DNA: TGCGCCAGCAGCCAAGATCGGGGCGAGAACACTGAAGCTTTCTTT. Its translation is CASSQDRGENTEAFF.

Only a few counts were recorded for this clonotype. The chain joins TRBV6-5 to TRBJ1-2; 8 bases align to TRBD1. Unmatched junction bases numbered 6, after V lost 2 bases and J lost 7 bases. Per germline, CDR1 MNHEY and CDR2 SVGAGI. The CDR3 runs 14 residues. Written as DNA, the CDR3 is TGTGCCAGCAGTTACCTGTCAGGGGGCCTTGGCTACACCTTC. Its protein product is CASSYLSGGLGYTF.

The CDR3 is CASSPLSGVTPRDEQFF. The CDR3 region has the DNA TGTGCCAGCAGCCCCCTGTCGGGGGTGACACCCCGCGATGAGCAGTTCTTC. V usage is TRBV5-6 and J usage is TRBJ2-1; D is perhaps TRBD2 (6 bases). The CDR3 covers 17 residues. V dropped 4 bases and J dropped 8 bases, with 25 bases sitting between them. CDR1 and CDR2 (germline): SGHDT, YYEEEE.

This clonotype turned up a few times. The rearrangement joins TRBV21-1 to TRBJ2-7. TRBV21-1 is an annotated pseudogene. This CDR3 region has 14 residues. The CDR3 protein is CASSKEGSSYEQYF. The CDR3, as DNA: TGTGCCAGCAGCAAAGAGGGTTCCTCCTACGAGCAGTACTTC.

This clonotype was counted only a few times. The rearrangement links TRBV5-6 to TRBJ2-3; D perhaps matches TRBD2 (5 bases). Germline assignment: CDR1 SGHDT and CDR2 YYEEEE. Deletions cut 0 bases from V and 2 bases from J, with 13 bases between. The CDR3 loop spans 16 amino acids. The CDR3 loop is CASSLVSGVATDTQYF. CDR3 sequence (DNA): TGTGCCAGCAGCTTGGTTTCCGGGGTCGCCACAGATACGCAGTATTTT.